This T cell receptor beta chain is drawn from a study of CD8 T cells in ankylosing spondylitis. Study-wide points: One TCR beta motif, made up of eight or nine highly homologous variants, appeared characteristic of ankylosing spondylitis blood.

TCRdb called the 5' RACE reads again in MiXCR, with one record for every CDR3 protein. The data hold approximately 140,000 distinct CDR3 sequences, with roughly 17% observed a single time. A remark on this clonotype: The target antigen is unknown.

Germline V gene data show CDR1 as DFQATT and CDR2 as SNEGSKA (reference sequence). Deletions cut 6 bases from V and 6 bases from J, with 21 bases between. This CDR3 has 15 residues. The receptor comes from a male donor with ankylosing spondylitis. The chain employs TRBV20-1 and TRBJ2-1, with unresolved D. Sequencing was done on a sample of blood, either unsorted or a sorted T cell fraction (not recorded which). CDR3 region: CSASPAWVMSNEQFF. The CDR3, as DNA: TGCAGTGCGTCCCCAGCGTGGGTCATGAGCAATGAGCAGTTCTTC.